Detailed here is one T cell receptor (beta chain). Its specificity is not known. The sample belongs to a study of monozygotic twins with cystic fibrosis. Study information: Roughly 2.8 micrograms of fragmented DNA underwent roughly 16 PCR cycles for library preparation. Findings and caveats of the study: Unrelated CF individuals shared fewer identical clonotypes than monozygotic CF twins. Co-twins had the most similar V usage for 13 of 16 pairs, J for 8.

The CDR3 is made up of 12 amino acids. Per the germline V gene, CDR1 is SGHAT and CDR2 is FQDESV (reference sequence). The V gene lost 7 bases and the J gene lost 4 bases, with 10 bases spanning the gap. Only in-frame clones appear in the TCRdb table, and some are missing; sequencing was by immunoSEQ multiplex PCR. The sample shows approximately 10,000 clones, around 85% of them seen only once. The sample consisted of blood. The chain carries TRBV11-1 and TRBJ1-2; D might be TRBD1 (5 bases). This TCR came from a man younger than 35 with cystic fibrosis. The CDR3 here is CASNAQGYGYTF. The DNA for the CDR3 is TGTGCCAGCAACGCCCAGGGCTATGGCTACACCTTC.